This T cell receptor (beta chain) was documented in a study of T cells in Graves' hyperthyroidism and ophthalmopathy. About the research overall: Initial diagnosis, before any treatment, was when peripheral blood was collected. General study points: The model forecast ophthalmopathy, anticipating it by a median roughly 6.5 months before onset.

The ends lost 0 bases at V and 7 bases at J; junction bases unmatched: 13. Germline CDR1 SGDLS, CDR2 YYNGEE. The length of the CDR3 is 17 residues. This clonotype was detected only a few times. Its specificity is unknown. Ophthalmopathy patients had Clinical Activity Score at least 3, NOSPECS grade at least 4, duration under 3 months. Each diagnosis was grounded in clinical symptoms, serum thyroxine and TRAb, thyroid ultrasound, and orbital computed tomography. Amplification of TCR beta CDR3 regions was performed using RNA transcripts as template. First-round RT-PCR targeting the TCR CDR3 was performed with the HTBI primer set. TCRdb called the multiplex PCR reads again in MiXCR, with one record for every CDR3 protein. The sample records around 600,000 distinct CDR3 sequences, around 14% being singletons.

The chain is built from TRBV9 and TRBJ2-1; 7 positions agree with TRBD2. The clonotype comes from a young woman with Graves' ophthalmopathy. The material sequenced was blood. CDR3: CASSVAGGRGPWNEQFF. CDR3 sequence (DNA): TGTGCCAGCAGCGTAGCGGGAGGCAGAGGACCTTGGAATGAGCAGTTCTTC.